Shown below are 16 T cell receptor beta chains from a single sample sequenced in a study of blood T cells in healthy people across ages. Together with a sample-barcoded 5' primer, a J-beta primer mix was included in a second PCR lasting about 7 to 11 cycles. A single record per CDR3 protein comes from TCRdb applying MiXCR to the 5' RACE reads. This sample has roughly 650,000 distinct CDR3 sequences, with about 34% found just once. Sequencing used blood. Every receptor here comes from a woman older than 75 in good health.

This clonotype was recorded many times. This chain joins TRBV4-1 and TRBJ1-2; perhaps TRBD1 as D (5 bases). CDR3 size: 16 residues. Germline CDR1 reads MGHRA; CDR2 reads YSYEKL. V dropped 1 base and J dropped 4 bases, with 16 bases sitting between them. The CDR3 DNA follows: TGCGCCAGCAGCCAAGGGGAGACACAGGCCCTCTATGGCTACACCTTC. Its translation is CASSQGETQALYGYTF.

This clonotype appeared many times. The chain recombines TRBV9 with TRBJ2-1; TRBD2 aligns across 11 bases. The germline CDR1 and CDR2 sequences are SGDLS and YYNGEE. With V trimmed by 0 bases and J by 4 bases, 6 bases remained unmatched. The CDR3 is 17 amino acids. The CDR3 bases are TGTGCCAGCAGCGTAGAGGCTAGCGGGGGGCCTTACAATGAGCAGTTCTTC. Amino acids: CASSVEASGGPYNEQFF.

This clonotype was recorded at least ten times. CDR3 nucleotide sequence: TGTGCCACCAGCAGAGGACAGGGGGCGAATTCACCCCTCCACTTT. Its translation: CATSRGQGANSPLHF. This chain connects TRBV15 to TRBJ1-6; 10 nucleotides agree with TRBD1. Germline assignment: CDR1 LNHNV and CDR2 YYDKDF (reference sequence). After removal of 1 base from V and 7 bases from J, the junction contained 1 base not matched to a gene. The CDR3 has 15 amino acids.

This clonotype was counted many times. The rearrangement uses TRBV7-2 and TRBJ2-6; tentative D call: TRBD1 (5 bases). Trimming removed 5 bases from V and 0 bases from J, with 11 bases in between. The CDR3 contains 16 residues. Looked up from germline, CDR1 is SGHTA and CDR2 is FQGNSA. CDR3 sequence: CASSRDSISGANVLTF. As DNA, the CDR3 is TGTGCCAGCAGCCGTGACAGTATCTCTGGGGCCAACGTCCTGACTTTC.

At least ten counts were recorded for this clonotype. Here the CDR3 reads CASSVPYTGYEGYGYTF. The CDR3 DNA sequence: TGTGCCAGCAGTGTGCCGTATACAGGGTATGAGGGCTATGGCTACACCTTC. This sequence joins TRBV2 and TRBJ1-2, with D possibly being TRBD1 (6 bases). The CDR3 runs to 17 residues. The V and J ends lost 4 bases and 4 bases respectively, with 22 bases between them. Germline V gene sequence: CDR1 SNHLY, CDR2 FYNNEI.

At least ten counts were recorded for this clonotype. The V call is TRBV6-2 or TRBV6-3, the J call TRBJ2-7, with a weak D call TRBD2 (6 bases). The V end lost 6 bases, the J end lost 2 bases, and 17 bases lay between the germline ends. CDR1 is MNHEY, CDR2 SVGEGT, per germline. The length of the CDR3 is 15 residues. CDR3 in DNA: TGTGCCAGCAGCCTAGACGGGGGACTTACCTACGAGCAGTACTTC. Translation gives CASSLDGGLTYEQYF.

About this clonotype itself: Just one base apart from a much larger clone, this may be a read error. The V and J genes are TRBV4-2 and TRBJ2-3; D call uncertain. This CDR3 contains 16 residues. V lost 0 bases to trimming and J lost 14 bases, with 24 bases between them. Germline assignment: CDR1 LGHNA and CDR2 YNFKEQ. The CDR3 loop is CASSQELSGASFTRYF. Written as DNA, the CDR3 is TGTGCCAGCAGCCAAGAGTTGTCCGGCGCCTCGTTCACCCGGTATTTT.

The chain couples TRBV5-1 to TRBJ2-3; D is ambiguous. The CDR3 has 14 amino acids. The V and J ends lost 3 bases and 2 bases respectively, with 10 bases between them. Germline-derived CDR1 and CDR2 are SGHRS and YFSETQ. The CDR3 DNA reads TGCGCCAGCAGCTCCCGAGGAGTCACAGATACGCAGTATTTT. This codes for CASSSRGVTDTQYF.

This clonotype appeared a single time. This chain joins TRBV3-1 and TRBJ2-1; the D gene is possibly TRBD2 (6 bases). V lost 0 bases and J 4 bases, leaving 13 bases between the germline ends. CDR1 and CDR2 from the germline V gene are LGHDT and YNNKEL (reference sequence). The length of the CDR3 is 16 residues. The CDR3 region is CASSQDVDSGYNEQFF. The CDR3 DNA reads TGTGCCAGCAGCCAAGATGTAGATAGCGGATACAATGAGCAGTTCTTC.

V usage is TRBV7-9 and J usage is TRBJ1-4, with TRBD1 as a possible D gene (5 bases). The CDR3 covers 13 residues. The germline gives CDR1 SEHNR, CDR2 FQNEAQ (reference sequence). Trimming cost V 3 bases and J 8 bases, with 10 bases left between them. The CDR3 DNA is TGTGCCAGCAGCTTGGGGGACTCGGAAAAACTGTTTTTT. Its protein is CASSLGDSEKLFF. The full variable domain, rest sourced from reference TRBV7-9 and TRBJ1-4, is DTGVSQNPRHKITKRGQNVTFRCDPISEHNRLYWYRQTLGQGPEFLTYFQNEAQLEKSRLLSDRFSAERPKGSFSTLEIQRTEQGDSAMYLCASSLGDSEKLFFGSGTQLSVL.

There are a few counts of this clonotype. A much larger clone sits a single nucleotide away, making a read error possible. V gene TRBV12-3 or TRBV12-4 combines with J gene TRBJ2-3, with 7 bases aligning to TRBD2. J lost 7 bases, V lost 5 bases, and 3 bases had no gene match. The CDR3 length is 12 residues. In DNA, the CDR3 is TGTGCCAGCAGTGAAGCGGGGTATACGCAGTATTTT. Protein product: CASSEAGYTQYF.

This sequence joins TRBV2 and TRBJ1-4, with D perhaps TRBD1 (6 bases). The V gene lost 2 bases and the J gene lost 0 bases, with 13 bases spanning the gap. This CDR3 has 17 amino acids. Germline V lookup: CDR1 SNHLY, CDR2 FYNNEI. CDR3 protein: CASSELFEGATNEKLFF. In DNA form, the CDR3 reads TGTGCCAGCAGTGAATTGTTCGAGGGGGCAACTAATGAAAAACTGTTTTTT.

This clonotype came up many times. The chain employs TRBV6-2 or TRBV6-3 and TRBJ1-2; 7 bases line up with TRBD1. This CDR3 is 13 amino acids long. Unmatched junction bases numbered 5, after V lost 6 bases and J lost 4 bases. Looked up from germline, CDR1 is MNHEY and CDR2 is SVGEGT. As DNA, the CDR3 is TGTGCCAGCAGCGGGGGACAGAGCTATGGCTACACCTTC. It is translated as CASSGGQSYGYTF.

The chain is built from TRBV7-3 and TRBJ2-1; 7 bases agree with TRBD1. The CDR3 is made up of 14 amino acids. CDR1 is SGHTA and CDR2 is FQGTGA in the germline V gene. Trimming removed 7 bases from V and 6 bases from J; junction bases left unmatched: 9. CDR3 loop: CASTPDRVGNEQFF. The CDR3, as DNA: TGTGCCAGCACCCCCGACAGGGTGGGCAATGAGCAGTTCTTC.

V gene TRBV5-1 combines with J gene TRBJ2-7; no clear D. The CDR3 runs 13 residues. V was cut by 2 bases and J by 3 bases, with 9 bases left in between. Germline loops: CDR1 SGHRS, CDR2 YFSETQ. The CDR3 reads CASSLPDGYEQYF. The CDR3 DNA reads as TGCGCCAGCAGCTTACCGGACGGCTACGAGCAGTACTTC.

This clonotype was detected many times. The CDR3 here is CASRLGRGGGYTF. As DNA, the CDR3 is TGTGCCAGCAGACTAGGTCGGGGCGGCGGCTACACCTTC. The rearrangement joins TRBV7-9 to TRBJ1-2, with D possibly being TRBD1 (5 bases). V was pared by 6 bases and J by 8 bases, with 16 bases between. This CDR3 contains 13 residues. Germline CDR1 SEHNR, CDR2 FQNEAQ (reference sequence).